These 8 T cell receptor beta chains were all obtained from the same sample, sequenced in a study of OX40 agonist ivuxolimab in advanced cancers. Libraries were prepared by immunoSEQ multiplex PCR; TCRdb keeps only in-frame clonotypes and omits some of them. Counted here are approximately 130,000 clones, about 93% occurring once; the ten biggest clones make up roughly 1%. The input for sequencing was CD4+ or CD8+ T cells sorted from blood, taken in a trial of the OX40 agonist ivuxolimab. The receptor source for this set is an adult with an advanced solid tumor such as melanoma, head and neck, liver or kidney cancer.

The chain has TRBV10-2 and TRBJ2-7, with D unclear. Germline V CDR1 and CDR2: WSHSY, SAAADI. This CDR3 comprises 15 residues. The V gene lost 4 bases and the J gene lost 2 bases, with 15 bases spanning the gap. DNA of the CDR3: TGCGCCAGCAGTGCCGGCGTCGACCTTCCCTACGAGCAGTACTTC. Its protein product is CASSAGVDLPYEQYF.

The V gene is TRBV9, the J gene TRBJ2-1, with D unclear. Trimming cost V 6 bases and J 3 bases, with 16 bases left between them. Germline CDR1 and CDR2: SGDLS and YYNGEE. The CDR3 extends over 15 amino acids. The CDR3 bases are TGTGCCAGCACCCTCCAAGAACGCGTCTACAATGAGCAGTTCTTC. Its translation: CASTLQERVYNEQFF.

The chain couples TRBV14 to TRBJ1-1; no reliable D call. Germline CDR1 SGHDN, CDR2 FVKESK. V lost 2 bases and J lost 1, with 5 bases in between. The CDR3 consists of 13 residues. CDR3 amino acids: CASSQSPNTEAFF. CDR3 in DNA: TGTGCCAGCAGCCAAAGTCCGAACACTGAAGCTTTCTTT. The entire variable domain, with the rest obtained from reference TRBV14 and TRBJ1-1, is as follows: EAGVTQFPSHSVIEKGQTVTLRCDPISGHDNLYWYRRVMGKEIKFLLHFVKESKQDESGMPNNRFLAERTGGTYSTLKVQPAELEDSGVYFCASSQSPNTEAFFGQGTRLTVV.

The gene calls are TRBV6-1 and TRBJ1-3, with TRBD1 identical over 7 bases. V lost 6 bases and J lost 9; bases outside the gene matches: 8. Germline V gene data show CDR1 as MNHNS and CDR2 as SASEGT. The CDR3 spans 13 residues. The CDR3 region is CASRYTGVGTIYF. In nucleotides, the CDR3 is TGTGCCAGCAGATACACAGGGGTGGGCACCATATATTTT.

On this clone: Within the sample, other DNA sequences also encode this same CDR3. This chain links TRBV5-1 with TRBJ2-3, with 10 nucleotides matching TRBD2. V shed 2 bases and J 4 bases; nucleotides not matched to a gene: 1. Germline V gives CDR1 SGHRS, CDR2 YFSETQ. The CDR3 has 14 residues. The CDR3 reads CASSLGTSADTQYF. CDR3 coding DNA: TGCGCCAGCAGCTTAGGGACTAGCGCAGATACGCAGTATTTT.

The chain is built from TRBV19 and TRBJ1-6; TRBD1 might be the D (5 bases). V was shortened by 3 bases and J by 6 bases, with 15 bases between the two germline ends. This CDR3 spans 16 amino acids. Germline V gives CDR1 LNHDA, CDR2 SQIVND (reference sequence). CDR3 residues: CASSIWGVTGNSPLHF. The CDR3, as DNA: TGTGCCAGTAGTATTTGGGGGGTCACCGGTAATTCACCCCTCCACTTT. Complete variable domain (other parts from reference TRBV19 and TRBJ1-6): DGGITQSPKYLFRKEGQNVTLSCEQNLNHDAMYWYRQDPGQGLRLIYYSQIVNDFQKGDIAEGYSVSREKKESFPLTVTSAQKNPTAFYLCASSIWGVTGNSPLHFGNGTRLTVT.

This chain joins TRBV21-1 and TRBJ2-7. TRBV21-1 is described as a pseudogene. The CDR3 runs to 11 residues. The CDR3 reads CASSSPYEQYF. As DNA, the CDR3 is TGTGCCAGCAGCTCCCCCTACGAGCAGTACTTC.

CDR3 in DNA: TGTGCCAGCAGCGTAGGACAGGGGACCTATGGCTACACCTTC. It specifies CASSVGQGTYGYTF. V is TRBV9 and J is TRBJ1-2, with 8 bases lining up with TRBD1. The CDR3 is 14 residues long. Germline V gene data show CDR1 as SGDLS and CDR2 as YYNGEE. J was trimmed by 4 bases and V by 0 bases; bases with no gene match: 2.